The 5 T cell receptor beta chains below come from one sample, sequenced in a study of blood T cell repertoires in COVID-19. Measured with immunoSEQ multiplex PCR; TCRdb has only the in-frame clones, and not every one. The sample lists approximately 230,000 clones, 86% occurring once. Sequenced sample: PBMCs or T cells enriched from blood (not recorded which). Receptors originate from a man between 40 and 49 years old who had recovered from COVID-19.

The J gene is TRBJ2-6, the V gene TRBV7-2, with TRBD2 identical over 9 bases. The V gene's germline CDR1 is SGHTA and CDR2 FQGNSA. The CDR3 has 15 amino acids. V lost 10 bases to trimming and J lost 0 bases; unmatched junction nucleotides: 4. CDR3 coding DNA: TGTGCCACCGGGACTAGCCCCTCTGGGGCCAACGTCCTGACTTTC. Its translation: CATGTSPSGANVLTF.

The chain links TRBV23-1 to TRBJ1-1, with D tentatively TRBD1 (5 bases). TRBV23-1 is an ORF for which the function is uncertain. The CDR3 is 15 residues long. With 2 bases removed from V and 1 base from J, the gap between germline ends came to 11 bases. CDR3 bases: TGCGCCAGCAGTCAAGGAGGGCAGGGGAACACTGAAGCTTTCTTT. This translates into CASSQGGQGNTEAFF.

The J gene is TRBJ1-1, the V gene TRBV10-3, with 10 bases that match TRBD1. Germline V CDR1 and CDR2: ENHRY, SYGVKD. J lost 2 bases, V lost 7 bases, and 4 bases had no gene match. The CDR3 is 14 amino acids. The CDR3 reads CAIKDRGGNTEAFF. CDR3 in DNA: TGTGCCATCAAGGACAGGGGGGGAAACACTGAAGCTTTCTTT.

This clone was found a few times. The CDR3 region is CASSVEQGAWTNEKLFF. CDR3 DNA: TGTGCCAGCAGCGTAGAACAGGGGGCTTGGACTAATGAAAAACTGTTTTTT. The genes are TRBV9 and TRBJ1-4; 9 nucleotides match TRBD1. The ends lost 0 bases at V and 2 bases at J; junction bases unmatched: 5. CDR3 size: 17 residues. Germline V gene sequence: CDR1 SGDLS, CDR2 YYNGEE.

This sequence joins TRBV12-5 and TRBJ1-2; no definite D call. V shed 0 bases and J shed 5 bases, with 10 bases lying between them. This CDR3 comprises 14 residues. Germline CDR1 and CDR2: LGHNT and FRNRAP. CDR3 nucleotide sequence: TGTGCTAGTGGTTTGGTAACATCTGTTTATGGCTACACCTTC. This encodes CASGLVTSVYGYTF.